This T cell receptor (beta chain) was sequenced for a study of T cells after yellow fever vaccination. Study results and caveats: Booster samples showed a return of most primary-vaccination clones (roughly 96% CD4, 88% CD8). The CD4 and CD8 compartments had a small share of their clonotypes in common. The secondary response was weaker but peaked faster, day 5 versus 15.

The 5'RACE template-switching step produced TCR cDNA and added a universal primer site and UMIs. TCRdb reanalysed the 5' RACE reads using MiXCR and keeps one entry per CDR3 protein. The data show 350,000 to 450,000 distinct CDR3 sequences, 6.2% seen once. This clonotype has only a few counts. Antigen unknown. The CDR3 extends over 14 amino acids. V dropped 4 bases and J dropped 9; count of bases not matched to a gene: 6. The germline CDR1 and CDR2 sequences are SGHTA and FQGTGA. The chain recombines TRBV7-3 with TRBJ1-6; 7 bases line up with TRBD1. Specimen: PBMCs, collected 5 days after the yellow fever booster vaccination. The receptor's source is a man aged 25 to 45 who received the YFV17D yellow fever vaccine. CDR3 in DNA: TGTGCCAGCAGCTCGACAGGGTACCTTTCACCCCTCCACTTT. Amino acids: CASSSTGYLSPLHF.